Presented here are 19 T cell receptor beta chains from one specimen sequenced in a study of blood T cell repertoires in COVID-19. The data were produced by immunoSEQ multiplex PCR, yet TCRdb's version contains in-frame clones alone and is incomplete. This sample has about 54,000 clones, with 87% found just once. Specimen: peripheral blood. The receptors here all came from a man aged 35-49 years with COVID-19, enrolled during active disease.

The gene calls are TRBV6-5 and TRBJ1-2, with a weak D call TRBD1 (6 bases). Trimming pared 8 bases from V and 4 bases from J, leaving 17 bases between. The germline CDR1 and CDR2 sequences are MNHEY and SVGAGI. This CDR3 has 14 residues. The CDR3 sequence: CASGREQGVYGYTF. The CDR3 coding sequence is TGTGCCAGCGGCCGTGAACAGGGTGTCTATGGCTACACCTTC.

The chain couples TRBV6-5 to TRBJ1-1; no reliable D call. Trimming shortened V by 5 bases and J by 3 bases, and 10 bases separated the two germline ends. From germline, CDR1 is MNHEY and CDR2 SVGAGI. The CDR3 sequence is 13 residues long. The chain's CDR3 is CASSRTGDTEAFF. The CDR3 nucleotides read TGTGCCAGCAGTAGGACGGGAGACACTGAAGCTTTCTTT.

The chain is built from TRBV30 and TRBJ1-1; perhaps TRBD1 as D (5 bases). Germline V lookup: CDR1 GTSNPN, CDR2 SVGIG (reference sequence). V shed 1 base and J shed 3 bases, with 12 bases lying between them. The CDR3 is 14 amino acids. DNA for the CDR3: TGTGCCTGGAGTGGTACAGGTTCCTACACTGAAGCTTTCTTT. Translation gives CAWSGTGSYTEAFF.

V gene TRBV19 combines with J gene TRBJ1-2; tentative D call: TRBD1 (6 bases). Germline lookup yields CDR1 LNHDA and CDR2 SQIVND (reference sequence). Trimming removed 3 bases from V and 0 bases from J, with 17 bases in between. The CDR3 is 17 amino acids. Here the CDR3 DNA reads TGTGCCAGTAGTATTCGGGGGGCCCCGCCTCCTAACTATGGCTACACCTTC. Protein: CASSIRGAPPPNYGYTF.

CDR3 amino acids: CASSFGTGQGYTF. CDR3 DNA sequence: TGTGCCAGCAGCTTCGGGACAGGGCAAGGCTACACCTTC. J is TRBJ1-2 and V is TRBV11-2; 9 nucleotides agree with TRBD1. The CDR3 is 13 amino acids. The junction had 4 bases not matched to a gene; V was cut back by 3 bases and J by 8 bases. The germline V gene has CDR1 SGHAT and CDR2 FQNNGV. The full variable domain, in which reference TRBV11-2 and TRBJ1-2 provide the parts outside the CDR3, is EAGVAQSPRYKIIEKRQSVAFWCNPISGHATLYWYQQILGQGPKLLIQFQNNGVVDDSQLPKDRFSAERLKGVDSTLKIQPAKLEDSAVYLCASSFGTGQGYTFGSGTRLTVV.

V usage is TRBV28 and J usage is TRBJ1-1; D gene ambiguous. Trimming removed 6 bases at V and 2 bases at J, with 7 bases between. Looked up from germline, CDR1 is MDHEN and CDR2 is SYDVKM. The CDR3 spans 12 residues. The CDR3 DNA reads TGTGCCAGCAGCCCCCTTAACACTGAAGCTTTCTTT. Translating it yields CASSPLNTEAFF.

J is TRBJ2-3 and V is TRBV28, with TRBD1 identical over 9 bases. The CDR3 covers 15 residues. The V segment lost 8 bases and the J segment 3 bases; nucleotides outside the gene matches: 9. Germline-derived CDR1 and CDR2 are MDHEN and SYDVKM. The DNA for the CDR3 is TGTGCCAGCGGGGGACAGGGAAGCTTGACAGATACGCAGTATTTT. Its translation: CASGGQGSLTDTQYF.

This chain's CDR3 is CASSLTGSSYEQYF. CDR3 nucleotide sequence: TGCGCCAGCAGCTTGACTGGGAGCTCCTACGAGCAGTACTTC. This chain uses TRBV5-1 with TRBJ2-7; a possible D gene is TRBD2 (5 bases). The germline CDR1 and CDR2 sequences are SGHRS and YFSETQ. V dropped 1 base and J dropped 0 bases, with 8 bases sitting between them. The CDR3 is 14 amino acids.

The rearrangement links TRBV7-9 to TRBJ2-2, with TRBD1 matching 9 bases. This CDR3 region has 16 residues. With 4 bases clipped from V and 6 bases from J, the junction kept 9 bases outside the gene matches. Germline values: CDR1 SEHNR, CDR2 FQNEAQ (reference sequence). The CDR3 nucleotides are TGTGCCAGCAGCTCGAACCGGGACAGGGTGCCCGGGGAGCTGTTTTTT. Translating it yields CASSSNRDRVPGELFF. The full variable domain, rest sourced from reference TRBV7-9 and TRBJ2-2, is DTGVSQNPRHKITKRGQNVTFRCDPISEHNRLYWYRQTLGQGPEFLTYFQNEAQLEKSRLLSDRFSAERPKGSFSTLEIQRTEQGDSAMYLCASSSNRDRVPGELFFGEGSRLTVL.

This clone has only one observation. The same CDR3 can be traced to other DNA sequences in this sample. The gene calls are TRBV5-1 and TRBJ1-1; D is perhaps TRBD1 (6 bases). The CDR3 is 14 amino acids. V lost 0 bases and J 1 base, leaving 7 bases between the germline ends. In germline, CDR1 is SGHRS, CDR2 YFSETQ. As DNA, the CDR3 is TGCGCCAGCAGCTTGGGGGGGCGGAACACTGAAGCTTTCTTT. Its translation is CASSLGGRNTEAFF.

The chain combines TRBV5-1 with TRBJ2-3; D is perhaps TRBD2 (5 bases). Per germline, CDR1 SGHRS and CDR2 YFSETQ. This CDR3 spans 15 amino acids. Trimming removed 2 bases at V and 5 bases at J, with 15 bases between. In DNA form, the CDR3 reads TGCGCCAGCAGCTTCTCCCTTACTAGATTAGATACGCAGTATTTT. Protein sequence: CASSFSLTRLDTQYF.

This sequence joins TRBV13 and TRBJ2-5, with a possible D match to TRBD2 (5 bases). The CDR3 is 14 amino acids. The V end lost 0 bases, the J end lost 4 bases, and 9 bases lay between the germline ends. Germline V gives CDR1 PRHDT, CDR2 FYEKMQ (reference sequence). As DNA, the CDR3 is TGTGCCAGCAGCTTAGGGGACGGAGGAGAGACCCAGTACTTC. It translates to CASSLGDGGETQYF.

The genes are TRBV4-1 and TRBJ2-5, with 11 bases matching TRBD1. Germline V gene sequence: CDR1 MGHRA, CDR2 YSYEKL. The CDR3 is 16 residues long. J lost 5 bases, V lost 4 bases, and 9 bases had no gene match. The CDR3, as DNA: TGCGCCAGCAGCCTATCCCCCGGGACAGGGGGGGAGACCCAGTACTTC. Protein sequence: CASSLSPGTGGETQYF.

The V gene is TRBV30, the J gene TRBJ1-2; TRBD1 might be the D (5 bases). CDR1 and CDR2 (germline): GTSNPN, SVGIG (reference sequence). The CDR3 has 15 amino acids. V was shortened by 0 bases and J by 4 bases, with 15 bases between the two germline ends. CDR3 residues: CAWSVRGGGPYGYTF. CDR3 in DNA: TGTGCCTGGAGTGTACGGGGCGGAGGGCCCTATGGCTACACCTTC.

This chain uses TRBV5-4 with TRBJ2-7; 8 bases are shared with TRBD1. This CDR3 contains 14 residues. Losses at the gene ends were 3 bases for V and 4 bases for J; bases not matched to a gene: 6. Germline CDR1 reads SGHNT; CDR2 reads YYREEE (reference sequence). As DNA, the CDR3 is TGTGCCAGCAGCTCCGGACAGGGTATGTACGAGCAGTACTTC. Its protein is CASSSGQGMYEQYF. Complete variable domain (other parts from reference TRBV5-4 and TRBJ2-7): ETGVTQSPTHLIKTRGQQVTLRCSSQSGHNTVSWYQQALGQGPQFIFQYYREEENGRGNFPPRFSGLQFPNYSSELNVNALELDDSALYLCASSSGQGMYEQYFGPGTRLTVT.

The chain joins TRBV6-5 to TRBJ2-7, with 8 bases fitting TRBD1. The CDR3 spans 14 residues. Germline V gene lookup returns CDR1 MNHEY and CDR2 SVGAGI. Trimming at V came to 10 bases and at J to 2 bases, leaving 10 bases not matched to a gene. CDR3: CATIPGTGAYEQYF. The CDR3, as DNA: TGTGCCACCATCCCCGGGACAGGCGCCTACGAGCAGTACTTC.

DNA for the CDR3: TGTGCCAGCAGCTCGTTGACAGGGATCGGCTATGGCTACACCTTC. Amino acids: CASSSLTGIGYGYTF. This rearrangement joins TRBV11-3 to TRBJ1-2; 7 bases agree with TRBD1. The V and J ends lost 4 bases and 4 bases, in that order; junction bases with no gene match: 9. Germline CDR1 SGHNT, CDR2 YENEEA. The CDR3 extends over 15 amino acids.

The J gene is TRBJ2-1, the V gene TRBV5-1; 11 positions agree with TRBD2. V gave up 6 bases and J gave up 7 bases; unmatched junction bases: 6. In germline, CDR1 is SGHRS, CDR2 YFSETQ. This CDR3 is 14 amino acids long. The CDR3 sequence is CASIKSSGGNEQFF. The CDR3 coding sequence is TGCGCCAGCATTAAGTCTAGCGGGGGGAATGAGCAGTTCTTC.

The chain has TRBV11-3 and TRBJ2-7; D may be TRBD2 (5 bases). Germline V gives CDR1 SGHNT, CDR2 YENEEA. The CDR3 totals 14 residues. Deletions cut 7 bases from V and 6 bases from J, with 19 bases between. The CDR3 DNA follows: TGTGCCAGCACCTCGGGCGTGGGAGTAACCGAGCAGTACTTC. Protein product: CASTSGVGVTEQYF.